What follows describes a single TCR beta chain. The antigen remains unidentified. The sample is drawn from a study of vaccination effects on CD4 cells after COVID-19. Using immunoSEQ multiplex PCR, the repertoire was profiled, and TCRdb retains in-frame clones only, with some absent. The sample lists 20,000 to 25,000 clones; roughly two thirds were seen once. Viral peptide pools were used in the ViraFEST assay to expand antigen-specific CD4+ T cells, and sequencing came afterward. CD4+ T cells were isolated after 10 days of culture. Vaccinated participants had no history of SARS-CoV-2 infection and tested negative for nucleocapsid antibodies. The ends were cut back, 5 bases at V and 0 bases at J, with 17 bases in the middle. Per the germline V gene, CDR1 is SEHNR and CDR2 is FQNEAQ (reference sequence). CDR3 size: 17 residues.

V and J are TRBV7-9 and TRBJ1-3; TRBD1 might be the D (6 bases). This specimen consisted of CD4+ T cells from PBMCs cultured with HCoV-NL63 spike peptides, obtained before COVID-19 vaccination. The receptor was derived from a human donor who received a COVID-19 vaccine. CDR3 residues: CASSPALRQVSGNTIYF. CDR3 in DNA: TGTGCCAGCAGCCCCGCCTTACGACAGGTCTCTGGAAACACCATATATTTT.